This section outlines one T cell receptor (beta chain) sequence together with its context. This clone has only one observation. Its antigen is unknown. No base-level quality is on record; no much larger clone is a single base apart. This entry belongs to a study of control samples from healthy donors and cancer patients (dated by TCRdb to 2019 to 2021). The germline V gene gives CDR1 as SNHLY and CDR2 as FYNNEI. Spanning cysteine to phenylalanine, the CDR3 consists of 15 amino acids. The sequence is cut down to CDR3 DNA, 45 bases in frame from base 1. V drops 9 bases and J drops 0 bases, leaving 14 bases in between. Receptors were amplified or captured by the immunoSEQ multiplex PCR assay. The source is immuneACCESS, and TCRdb retained only in-frame sequences with V and J called. Part of the clones is not carried over; for the studies checked, unresolved V genes explain less than half of this, and the remainder is unexplained. The sample contains roughly 100,000 clones, roughly nine tenths of them found a single time. The biggest ten clones account for approximately 1% of the sample.

The sequence came from a woman aged 25-40 years in good health. Material: blood. This chain joins TRBV2 to TRBJ2-2, with an unclear D gene assignment. The sequenced DNA is TGTGCCAGAGAAAAGACACGGTCGAACACCGGGGAGCTGTTTTTT. The encoded protein is CAREKTRSNTGELFF.